This TCR beta chain was found in a study of T cell changes during pregnancy in multiple sclerosis. The data were produced by immunoSEQ multiplex PCR, yet TCRdb's version contains in-frame clones alone and is incomplete. This repertoire shows 35,000 to 50,000 clones, about 88% found once; its top ten account for under 0.7%. This specimen consisted of CD4+ T cells from peripheral blood mononuclear cells, obtained in the first trimester of pregnancy. The sequence derives from a female donor with multiple sclerosis, enrolled in a pregnancy study.

CDR3 in amino acids: CACSIGTGHSNEKLFF. The CDR3 DNA follows: TGTGCCTGTAGTATCGGGACAGGGCATAGTAATGAAAAACTGTTTTTT. V usage is TRBV30 and J usage is TRBJ1-4, with 9 positions matching TRBD1. This CDR3 has 16 residues. Germline lookup yields CDR1 GTSNPN and CDR2 SVGIG (reference sequence). J was trimmed by 4 bases and V by 6 bases; bases with no gene match: 12.